One and the same sample provided the 22 T cell receptor beta chains below, sequenced in a study of blood T cell repertoires in COVID-19. Repertoires were generated with immunoSEQ multiplex PCR, while TCRdb's copy carries only in-frame clones and drops some. The data hold about 59,000 clones, with roughly 87% observed a single time. The sample taken for sequencing was peripheral blood. Receptors were obtained from a man older than 75 in a cohort sampled during active COVID-19.

V usage is TRBV6-2 or TRBV6-3 and J usage is TRBJ1-2; TRBD1 aligns across 9 bases. Per the germline V gene, CDR1 is MNHEY and CDR2 is SVGEGT. The CDR3 consists of 16 residues. The junction had 10 bases not matched to a gene; V was cut back by 6 bases and J by 2 bases. The CDR3 is CASSRQGGGFNYGYTF. CDR3 sequence (DNA): TGTGCCAGCAGCCGACAGGGGGGAGGTTTCAACTATGGCTACACCTTC.

This clone showed up just once. The genes are TRBV10-3 and TRBJ1-1, with TRBD1 matching 10 bases. The CDR3 is 15 amino acids. Germline V gene sequence: CDR1 ENHRY, CDR2 SYGVKD. V was clipped by 3 bases and J by 7 bases; unmatched bases: 8. DNA of the CDR3: TGTGCCATCAGTGAAGCGACAGGGGGCGCGGGTGAAGCTTTCTTT. Protein sequence: CAISEATGGAGEAFF.

V is TRBV7-9 and J is TRBJ2-3; no clear D. The V end lost 3 bases, the J end lost 4 bases, and 14 bases lay between the germline ends. The CDR3 runs 15 residues. In germline, CDR1 is SEHNR, CDR2 FQNEAQ (reference sequence). The CDR3 DNA is TGTGCCAGCAGCTTCGGAGACGCGGTCCCAGATACGCAGTATTTT. It is translated as CASSFGDAVPDTQYF.

The V and J genes are TRBV21-1 and TRBJ2-7; the DNA was not used to check the table's D call, TRBD2. TRBV21-1 is a recognized pseudogene. CDR3 size: 17 residues. The CDR3 region has the DNA TGTGCCAGCAGCCAACCCCCGACTAGCGGCAGCACCTACGAGCAGTACTTC. As protein: CASSQPPTSGSTYEQYF.

This sequence joins TRBV11-2 and TRBJ2-3, with 12 bases identical to TRBD2. The CDR3 totals 15 residues. Germline assignment: CDR1 SGHAT and CDR2 FQNNGV. After removal of 5 bases from V and 4 bases from J, the junction contained 4 bases not matched to a gene. The CDR3 is CASSQTSGGADTQYF. The CDR3 coding sequence is TGTGCCAGCAGCCAGACTAGCGGGGGCGCAGATACGCAGTATTTT.

This chain joins TRBV6-5 and TRBJ2-5, with 8 bases fitting TRBD2. This CDR3 spans 15 amino acids. After removal of 1 base from V and 5 bases from J, the junction contained 6 bases not matched to a gene. Germline assignment: CDR1 MNHEY and CDR2 SVGAGI. DNA for the CDR3: TGTGCCAGCAGTTACTTTAGCGGGAAAGGGGAGACCCAGTACTTC. This encodes CASSYFSGKGETQYF.

The chain combines TRBV24-1 with TRBJ2-3; D not certain. This CDR3 region has 12 residues. V dropped 4 bases and J dropped 6 bases, with 7 bases sitting between them. Germline V gives CDR1 KGHDR, CDR2 SFDVKD. Here the CDR3 DNA reads TGTGCCACCAGTGAATATGGCGATACGCAGTATTTT. As protein: CATSEYGDTQYF.

This rearrangement joins TRBV6-2 or TRBV6-3 to TRBJ2-1; TRBD1 matches 8 bases. CDR3 size: 16 residues. The germline gives CDR1 MNHEY, CDR2 SVGEGT. V was clipped by 3 bases and J by 6 bases; unmatched bases: 10. The CDR3 DNA is TGTGCCAGCAGTTATCACGACAGGGGTGAGGGCAATGAGCAGTTCTTC. It specifies CASSYHDRGEGNEQFF.

The chain joins TRBV3-1 (or the pseudogene TRBV3-2) to TRBJ1-1; unclear D gene. Germline-derived CDR1 and CDR2 are LGHDT and YNNKEL (reference sequence). The CDR3 length is 14 residues. Between the trimmed V and J ends, which lost 0 bases and 2 bases, there was a span of 7 bases. The CDR3 loop reads CASSQDMGNTEAFF. The CDR3 region has the DNA TGTGCCAGCAGCCAAGATATGGGCAACACTGAAGCTTTCTTT.

The chain recombines TRBV10-3 with TRBJ2-3; 12 nucleotides match TRBD2. V shed 0 bases and J 9 bases; nucleotides not matched to a gene: 7. Germline CDR1 and CDR2: ENHRY and SYGVKD. CDR3 length: 16 residues. Here the CDR3 DNA reads TGTGCCATCAGTGAGTCGAGACTAGCGGGAGTACAGACGCAGTATTTT. Protein sequence: CAISESRLAGVQTQYF.

J is TRBJ2-7 and V is TRBV18, with 7 bases that match TRBD2. Trimming cost V 6 bases and J 3 bases; bases outside gene matches: 5. Germline V lookup: CDR1 KGHSH, CDR2 LQKENI. The CDR3 contains 13 residues. The CDR3 is CASSSGDYYEQYF. The DNA for the CDR3 is TGTGCCAGCTCGTCCGGGGACTACTACGAGCAGTACTTC.

This chain connects TRBV3-1 (or the pseudogene TRBV3-2) to TRBJ2-4; tentative D call: TRBD1 (6 bases). The germline gives CDR1 LGHDT, CDR2 YNNKEL (reference sequence). V lost 5 bases to trimming and J lost 0 bases, with 26 bases between them. The CDR3 contains 20 residues. This chain's CDR3 is CASSGLIPLKGQLAKNIQYF. The CDR3, as DNA: TGTGCCAGCAGCGGCCTCATTCCACTCAAAGGACAGTTAGCCAAAAACATTCAGTACTTC.

In its sample, this clone was seen once. The chain couples TRBV29-1 to TRBJ2-7; D is perhaps TRBD2 (5 bases). The CDR3 spans 11 residues. CDR1 and CDR2 from the germline V gene are SQVTM and ANQGSEA. Trimming took 6 bases from V and 5 from J, leaving 11 bases between them. This chain's CDR3 is CSVGFGNEQYF. In nucleotides, the CDR3 is TGCAGCGTGGGGTTCGGGAACGAGCAGTACTTC.

The CDR3: CASSRGLAVPSNLYEQYF. The CDR3 bases are TGCGCCAGCAGTCGAGGACTAGCGGTTCCTTCCAACCTCTACGAGCAGTACTTC. V and J are TRBV23-1 and TRBJ2-7; 10 nucleotides agree with TRBD2. TRBV23-1 is an open reading frame, and its role is uncertain. This CDR3 has 18 residues. With 4 bases clipped from V and 3 bases from J, the junction kept 15 bases outside the gene matches.

The V call is TRBV7-6, the J call TRBJ2-7, with TRBD1 matching over 9 bases. The V segment lost 2 bases and the J segment 5 bases; nucleotides outside the gene matches: 7. Germline V gives CDR1 SGHVS, CDR2 FNYEAQ. The CDR3 runs to 15 residues. CDR3 in DNA: TGTGCCAGCAGCTTACAACGACAGGGGGTCGACGAGCAGTACTTC. It yields the protein CASSLQRQGVDEQYF.

The rearrangement uses TRBV9 and TRBJ1-1; 8 positions agree with TRBD1. The CDR3 loop spans 15 amino acids. CDR1 is SGDLS, CDR2 YYNGEE, per germline. V trimming: 1 base; J trimming: 2 bases; junction bases outside the gene matches: 4. The CDR3 DNA is TGTGCCAGCAGCGTAACAGGGGGTATAAACACTGAAGCTTTCTTT. This translates into CASSVTGGINTEAFF.

This chain joins TRBV7-2 and TRBJ2-5; TRBD1 agrees at 10 bases. With V trimmed by 3 bases and J by 5 bases, 3 bases remained unmatched. This CDR3 has 14 amino acids. Germline V gene data show CDR1 as SGHTA and CDR2 as FQGNSA. The CDR3 sequence is CASSLTGGMETQYF. Here the CDR3 DNA reads TGTGCCAGCAGCTTGACAGGGGGCATGGAGACCCAGTACTTC. Based on the CDR3 plus reference TRBV7-2 and TRBJ2-5, the full variable domain is GAGVSQSPSNKVTEKGKDVELRCDPISGHTALYWYRQSLGQGLEFLIYFQGNSAPDKSGLPSDRFSAERTGGSVSTLTIQRTQQEDSAVYLCASSLTGGMETQYFGPGTRLLVL.

This sequence joins TRBV27 and TRBJ2-7; 10 nucleotides line up with TRBD1. The CDR3 totals 17 residues. Germline CDR1 MNHEY, CDR2 SMNVEV (reference sequence). V dropped 5 bases and J dropped 5; count of bases not matched to a gene: 15. CDR3 loop: CASSLLQGGQGFHEQYF. CDR3 bases: TGTGCCAGCAGTCTCCTCCAAGGGGGACAGGGGTTCCACGAGCAGTACTTC.

The genes are TRBV10-1 and TRBJ2-5, with D perhaps TRBD2 (6 bases). Trimming pared 4 bases from V and 0 bases from J, leaving 15 bases between. This CDR3 is 16 amino acids long. Germline values: CDR1 WNHNN, CDR2 SYGVQD (reference sequence). The chain's CDR3 is CASSVRRGPHQETQYF. DNA for the CDR3: TGCGCCAGCAGTGTTAGGAGGGGACCTCACCAAGAGACCCAGTACTTC.

The rearrangement uses TRBV7-2 and TRBJ2-5; weak D call: TRBD1 (6 bases). Germline CDR1 and CDR2: SGHTA and FQGNSA. The CDR3 spans 14 residues. The V and J ends lost 5 bases and 1 base respectively, with 11 bases between them. CDR3 in amino acids: CASSGTSFQETQYF. In DNA, the CDR3 is TGTGCCAGCAGCGGGACATCTTTCCAAGAGACCCAGTACTTC.

The V and J genes are TRBV7-2 and TRBJ1-5; D is uncertain. Trimming stripped 5 bases from V and 1 base from J, with 9 bases between. Germline V gene lookup returns CDR1 SGHTA and CDR2 FQGNSA. The CDR3 is 14 residues long. The chain's CDR3 is CASSTSVSNQPQHF. The CDR3 region has the DNA TGTGCCAGCAGCACCTCGGTAAGCAATCAGCCCCAGCATTTT.

The genes are TRBV2 and TRBJ2-1; 12 bases match TRBD2. The V gene's germline CDR1 is SNHLY and CDR2 FYNNEI. The CDR3 is 18 amino acids. V shed 7 bases, J shed 1 base, and the junction held 11 bases outside the gene matches. The CDR3 nucleotides read TGTGCCAGCACCGATTCGGCCCTAGCGGGAGGGTCCTACAATGAGCAGTTCTTC. Its translation is CASTDSALAGGSYNEQFF.